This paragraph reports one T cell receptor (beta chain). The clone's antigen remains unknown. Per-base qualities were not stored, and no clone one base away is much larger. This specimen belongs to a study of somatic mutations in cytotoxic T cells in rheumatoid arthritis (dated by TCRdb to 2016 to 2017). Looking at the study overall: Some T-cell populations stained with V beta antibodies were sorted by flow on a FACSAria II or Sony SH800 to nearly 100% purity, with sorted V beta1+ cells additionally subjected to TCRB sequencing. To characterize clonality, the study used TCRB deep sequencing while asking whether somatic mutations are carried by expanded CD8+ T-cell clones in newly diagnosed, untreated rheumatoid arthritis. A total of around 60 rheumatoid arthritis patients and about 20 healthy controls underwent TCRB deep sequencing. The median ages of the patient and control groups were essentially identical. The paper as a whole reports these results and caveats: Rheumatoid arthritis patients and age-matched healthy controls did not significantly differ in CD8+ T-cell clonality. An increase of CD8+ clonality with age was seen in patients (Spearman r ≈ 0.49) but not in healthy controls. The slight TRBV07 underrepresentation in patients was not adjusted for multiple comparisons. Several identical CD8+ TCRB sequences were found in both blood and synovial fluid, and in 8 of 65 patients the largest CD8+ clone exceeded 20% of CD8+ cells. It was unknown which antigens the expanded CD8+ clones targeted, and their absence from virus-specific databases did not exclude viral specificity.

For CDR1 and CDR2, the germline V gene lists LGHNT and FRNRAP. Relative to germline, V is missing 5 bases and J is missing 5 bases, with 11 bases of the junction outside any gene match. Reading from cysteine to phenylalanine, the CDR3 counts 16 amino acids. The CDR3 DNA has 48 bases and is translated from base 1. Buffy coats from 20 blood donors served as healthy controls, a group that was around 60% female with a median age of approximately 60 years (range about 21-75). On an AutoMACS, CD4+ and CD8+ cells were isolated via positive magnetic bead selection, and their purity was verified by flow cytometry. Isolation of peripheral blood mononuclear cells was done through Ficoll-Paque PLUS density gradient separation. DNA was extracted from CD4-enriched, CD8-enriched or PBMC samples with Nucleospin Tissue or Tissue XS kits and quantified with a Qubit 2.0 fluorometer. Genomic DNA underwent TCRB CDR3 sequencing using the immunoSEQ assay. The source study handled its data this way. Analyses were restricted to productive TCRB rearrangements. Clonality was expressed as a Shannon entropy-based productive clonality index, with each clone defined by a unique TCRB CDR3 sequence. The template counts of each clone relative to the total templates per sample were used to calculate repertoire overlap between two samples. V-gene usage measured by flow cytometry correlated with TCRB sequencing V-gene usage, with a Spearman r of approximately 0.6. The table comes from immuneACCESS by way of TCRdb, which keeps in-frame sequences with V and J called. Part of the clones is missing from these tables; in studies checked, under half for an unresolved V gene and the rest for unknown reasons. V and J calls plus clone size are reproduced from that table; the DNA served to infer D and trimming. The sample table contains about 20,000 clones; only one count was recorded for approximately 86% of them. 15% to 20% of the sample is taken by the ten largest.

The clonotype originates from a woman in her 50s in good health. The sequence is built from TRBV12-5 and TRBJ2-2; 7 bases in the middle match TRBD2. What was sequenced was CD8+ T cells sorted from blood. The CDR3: CASGVDGGKWTGELFF. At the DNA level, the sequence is TGTGCTAGTGGTGTGGACGGGGGGAAATGGACCGGGGAGCTGTTTTTT.